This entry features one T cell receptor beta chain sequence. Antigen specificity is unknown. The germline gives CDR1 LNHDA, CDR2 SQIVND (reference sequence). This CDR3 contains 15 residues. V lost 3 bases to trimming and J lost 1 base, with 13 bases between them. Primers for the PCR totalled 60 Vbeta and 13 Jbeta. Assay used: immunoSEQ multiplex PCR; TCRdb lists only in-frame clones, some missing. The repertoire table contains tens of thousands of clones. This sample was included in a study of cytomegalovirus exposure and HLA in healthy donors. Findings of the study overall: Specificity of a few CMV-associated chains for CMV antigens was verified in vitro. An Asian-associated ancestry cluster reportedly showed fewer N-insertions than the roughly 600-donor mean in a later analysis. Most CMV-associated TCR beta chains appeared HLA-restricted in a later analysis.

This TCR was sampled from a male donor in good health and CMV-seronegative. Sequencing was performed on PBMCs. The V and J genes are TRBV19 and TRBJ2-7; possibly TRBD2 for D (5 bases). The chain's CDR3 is CASSMWGDYSYEQYF. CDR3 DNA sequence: TGTGCCAGTAGTATGTGGGGAGACTATTCCTACGAGCAGTACTTC. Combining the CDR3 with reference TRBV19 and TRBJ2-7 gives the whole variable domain DGGITQSPKYLFRKEGQNVTLSCEQNLNHDAMYWYRQDPGQGLRLIYYSQIVNDFQKGDIAEGYSVSREKKESFPLTVTSAQKNPTAFYLCASSMWGDYSYEQYFGPGTRLTVT.